The clone carrying this TCR beta chain was found a few times. There are 12 residues in the CDR3. V shed 0 bases and J shed 8 bases, with 8 bases lying between them. CDR1 and CDR2 from the germline V gene are GTSNPN and SVGIG (reference sequence). This sample stems from a study of CD8 T cells in ankylosing spondylitis. TCRdb ran MiXCR on the 5' RACE reads and lists one entry per CDR3 protein. Of just over 350,000 distinct CDR3 sequences listed, 20% to 25% are singletons. Sequenced material: blood, either unsorted or a sorted T cell fraction (not recorded which). This chain connects TRBV30 to TRBJ2-4; no clear D gene. The clonotype originates from a male donor with ankylosing spondylitis or in good health (not recorded which). The CDR3 sequence is CAWSVQMDIQYF. The CDR3 DNA is TGTGCCTGGAGTGTACAAATGGACATTCAGTACTTC.